This T cell receptor beta chain was identified during a study of T cell responses to AZD1222 COVID-19 vaccine. The analysis combined second doses at about 4 or about 12 weeks. The table came from immunoSEQ multiplex PCR; TCRdb's copy has only in-frame clones and leaves some out. The sample shows roughly 150,000 clones, 85% to 95% of them seen only once. Germline CDR1 reads SGHRS; CDR2 reads YFSETQ. The V and J ends lost 4 bases and 10 bases respectively, with 18 bases between them. The CDR3 loop spans 14 amino acids. Study-wide results and limits: Elevations in Spike-specific TCR breadth and depth followed administration of two AZD1222 doses. In a largely white British group with more females than males, clonal diversity was possibly underestimated. Sampled repertoires all dated from after the peak T cell response.

Comments on this clone: The antigen is unknown.

The sequencing here drew on peripheral blood, taken 28 days after the second AZD1222 dose. This clonotype was sampled from an adult who received the AZD1222 COVID-19 vaccine. This rearrangement joins TRBV5-1 to TRBJ2-1; D is unclear. CDR3 amino acids: CASSPRDGLGEQFF. In nucleotides, the CDR3 is TGCGCCAGCAGCCCTAGGGATGGGCTGGGGGAGCAGTTCTTC.